Listed below are T cell receptor beta chains from one sample, sequenced in a study of patients and donors after allogeneic stem cell transplantation. TCRdb independently ran MiXCR on the RT-PCR reads; one entry per CDR3 protein. The sample carries some 960,000 distinct CDR3 sequences, roughly 17% recorded once. The sequencing input was blood, either unsorted or a sorted T cell fraction (not recorded which). Source of these receptors: a human donor who was either an allogeneic HSCT recipient or a stem cell or donor lymphocyte infusion donor (not recorded which). It is not recorded whose cells these are; they may come from a transplant donor. Both conserved end residues are part of each CDR3. A D gene is named only where the DNA matches it firmly. Clone size is shown for a subset of rows, as once, few, many or a class of expanded clone.

CDR3 protein: CASSSTGRMSDTQYF
CDR3 DNA: TGTGCCAGCAGCTCGACAGGGCGGATGTCAGATACGCAGTATTTT
clone size: -
J gene: TRBJ2-3
V gene: TRBV5-5
D gene: TRBD1

CDR3 protein: CASTTGQAKNIQYF
CDR3 DNA: TGTGCCAGCACCACGGGACAGGCCAAAAACATTCAGTACTTC
clone size: -
J gene: TRBJ2-4
V gene: TRBV6-1
D gene: TRBD1

CDR3 protein: CAWVPQNTGELFF
CDR3 DNA: TGTGCCTGGGTACCTCAGAACACCGGGGAGCTGTTTTTT
clone size: few
J gene: TRBJ2-2
V gene: TRBV30
D gene: -

CDR3 protein: CASSVGRGNIQYF
CDR3 DNA: TGTGCCAGCAGTGTAGGCAGGGGAAACATTCAGTACTTC
clone size: once
J gene: TRBJ2-4
V gene: TRBV2
D gene: -

CDR3 protein: CASSLDQRTPVRENTGELFF
CDR3 DNA: TGTGCCAGCAGTTTAGATCAACGGACACCCGTAAGGGAGAACACCGGGGAGCTGTTTTTT
clone size: few
J gene: TRBJ2-2
V gene: TRBV12-3/TRBV12-4
D gene: -

CDR3 protein: CASNPGTGAPRHEQFF
CDR3 DNA: TGTGCCAGCAACCCAGGGACAGGGGCCCCACGCCATGAGCAGTTCTTC
clone size: -
J gene: TRBJ2-1
V gene: TRBV6-1
D gene: TRBD1

CDR3 protein: CASSLVVTGAYEQYF
CDR3 DNA: TGCGCCAGCAGCTTGGTAGTGACTGGAGCCTACGAGCAGTACTTC
clone size: many
J gene: TRBJ2-7
V gene: TRBV5-1
D gene: -

CDR3 protein: CAISEVGTYEQYF
CDR3 DNA: TGTGCCATCAGTGAAGTTGGGACCTACGAGCAGTACTTC
clone size: few
J gene: TRBJ2-7
V gene: TRBV10-3
D gene: -

CDR3 protein: CASTKSDSRTQYF
CDR3 DNA: TGTGCCAGCACCAAGTCGGACAGTAGAACGCAGTATTTT
clone size: few
J gene: TRBJ2-3
V gene: TRBV2
D gene: -

CDR3 protein: CASSRQGKNEQFF
CDR3 DNA: TGTGCCAGCAGCCGACAGGGTAAGAATGAGCAGTTCTTC
clone size: few
J gene: TRBJ2-1
V gene: TRBV11-2
D gene: TRBD1

CDR3 protein: CASMADRYNEQFF
CDR3 DNA: TGTGCCAGCATGGCCGACAGGTACAATGAGCAGTTCTTC
clone size: -
J gene: TRBJ2-1
V gene: TRBV6-2/TRBV6-3
D gene: -

CDR3 protein: CASSYGLGLGIDAQYF
CDR3 DNA: TGTGCCAGCAGCTACGGGCTGGGACTCGGCATAGACGCGCAGTACTTC
clone size: few
J gene: TRBJ2-7
V gene: TRBV7-6
D gene: -

CDR3 protein: CASSYVAGGPYEQYF
CDR3 DNA: TGTGCCAGCAGTTACGTAGCGGGAGGGCCTTACGAGCAGTACTTC
clone size: -
J gene: TRBJ2-7
V gene: TRBV6-5
D gene: TRBD2

CDR3 protein: CASSVRRGEETQYF
CDR3 DNA: TGTGCCAGCAGCGTCCGACGGGGGGAAGAGACCCAGTACTTC
clone size: few
J gene: TRBJ2-5
V gene: TRBV7-2
D gene: TRBD2

CDR3 protein: CASSLADRPSREAFF
CDR3 DNA: TGTGCCAGCAGCTTAGCAGACAGGCCCTCCCGCGAAGCTTTCTTT
clone size: -
J gene: TRBJ1-1
V gene: TRBV11-2
D gene: -

CDR3 protein: CSAVPGGARAEAFF
CDR3 DNA: TGCAGCGCTGTGCCGGGGGGGGCGCGGGCTGAAGCTTTCTTT
clone size: -
J gene: TRBJ1-1
V gene: TRBV29-1
D gene: -

CDR3 protein: CASSLGPQGSTEAFF
CDR3 DNA: TGTGCCAGCAGTTTAGGCCCCCAGGGAAGCACTGAAGCTTTCTTT
clone size: few
J gene: TRBJ1-1
V gene: TRBV12-3/TRBV12-4
D gene: -